The T cell receptor (beta chain) under discussion was sequenced for a study of blood T cells in healthy people across ages. After removal of 8 bases from V and 7 bases from J, the junction contained 16 bases not matched to a gene. Germline V gene data show CDR1 as MGHDK and CDR2 as SYGVNS. This CDR3 spans 16 amino acids. This clonotype was counted a few times. Sample-barcoded 5' priming and a J-beta primer mix drove a second PCR of 7 to 11 cycles. Using its own MiXCR run on the 5' RACE reads, TCRdb lists one record per CDR3 protein. In the table there are about 1.5 million distinct CDR3 sequences, less than 45% of which are singletons.

The chain uses TRBV25-1 and TRBJ1-2; 10 nucleotides match TRBD1. This sequence was found in a woman between 18 and 30 years old in good health. Sequencing was carried out using blood. DNA for the CDR3: TGTGCCAGCCCGAGGGACAGGGGACATCTGATAGCTGGCTACACCTTC. It specifies CASPRDRGHLIAGYTF.